This T cell receptor (beta chain) was observed in a study of PD-L1 blockade in urothelial cancer. Across the whole study: Male sex and bladder-origin urothelial cancer characterized about 90% of the roughly 30 patients. Blood samples had a median of about 150,000 T cells.

Templates that were synthetic TCR analogs were spiked into each PCR. The assay was immunoSEQ multiplex PCR, and TCRdb's table has in-frame clones only and misses some. This sample has around 70,000 clones, with 84% found just once. The length of the CDR3 is 13 residues. V was pared by 3 bases and J by 1 base, with 1 base of the junction left unmatched. Germline V gives CDR1 SGHNT, CDR2 YYREEE (reference sequence). Per-patient samples, pretreatment and on-treatment, numbered 1 to 8. This sample comprised PBMCs, obtained around atezolizumab (anti-PD-L1) treatment. This clonotype was sampled from a man between 70 and 80 years old with urothelial cancer. This chain joins TRBV5-4 and TRBJ2-7; 7 bases are a match to TRBD1. DNA for the CDR3: TGTGCCAGCAGCTCACAGGGGTCCTACGAGCAGTACTTC. Residues: CASSSQGSYEQYF. The entire variable domain, with the rest obtained from reference TRBV5-4 and TRBJ2-7, is as follows: ETGVTQSPTHLIKTRGQQVTLRCSSQSGHNTVSWYQQALGQGPQFIFQYYREEENGRGNFPPRFSGLQFPNYSSELNVNALELDDSALYLCASSSQGSYEQYFGPGTRLTVT.